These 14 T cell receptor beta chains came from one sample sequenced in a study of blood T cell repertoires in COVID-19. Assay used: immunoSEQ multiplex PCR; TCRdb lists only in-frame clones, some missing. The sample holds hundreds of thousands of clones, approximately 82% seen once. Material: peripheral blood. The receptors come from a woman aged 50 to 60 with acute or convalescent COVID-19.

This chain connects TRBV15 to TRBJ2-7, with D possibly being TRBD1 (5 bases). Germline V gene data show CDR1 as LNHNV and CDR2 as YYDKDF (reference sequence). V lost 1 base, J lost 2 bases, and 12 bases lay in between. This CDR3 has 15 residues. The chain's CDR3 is CATSRVRREAYEQYF. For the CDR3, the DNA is TGTGCCACCAGCAGAGTTCGCAGGGAAGCCTACGAGCAGTACTTC. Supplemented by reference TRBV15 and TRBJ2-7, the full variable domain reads DAMVIQNPRYQVTQFGKPVTLSCSQTLNHNVMYWYQQKSSQAPKLLFHYYDKDFNNEADTPDNFQSRRPNTSFCFLDIRSPGLGDTAMYLCATSRVRREAYEQYFGPGTRLTVT.

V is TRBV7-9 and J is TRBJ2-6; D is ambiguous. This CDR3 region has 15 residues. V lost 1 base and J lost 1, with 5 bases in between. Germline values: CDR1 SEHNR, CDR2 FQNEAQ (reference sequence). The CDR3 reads CASSLGLSGANVLTF. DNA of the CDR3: TGTGCCAGCAGCTTAGGTCTTTCTGGGGCCAACGTCCTGACTTTC.

CDR3 loop: CASSFGGRTDTQYF. As DNA, the CDR3 is TGTGCCAGCAGCTTCGGGGGAAGGACAGATACGCAGTATTTT. This chain joins TRBV5-4 and TRBJ2-3; tentatively, D is TRBD2 (6 bases). Trimming took off 2 bases at V and 3 bases at J, with 10 bases between the two ends. The CDR3 consists of 14 residues. Germline V gives CDR1 SGHNT, CDR2 YYREEE (reference sequence).

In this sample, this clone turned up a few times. In DNA, the CDR3 is TGTGCCAGCAGCAAACCCGGGAGGGTACGCAATGAGCAGTTCTTC. It encodes CASSKPGRVRNEQFF. The V gene is TRBV21-1, the J gene TRBJ2-1; TRBD2 is taken as the D call from the table, unchecked against the DNA. TRBV21-1 is deemed a pseudogene. CDR3 length: 15 amino acids.

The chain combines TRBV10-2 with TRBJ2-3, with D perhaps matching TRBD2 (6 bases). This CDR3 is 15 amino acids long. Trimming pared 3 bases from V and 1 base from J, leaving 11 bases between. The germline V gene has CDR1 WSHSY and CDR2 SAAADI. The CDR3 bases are TGCGCCAGCAGTGATCTAGCGACCCGCACAGATACGCAGTATTTT. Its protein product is CASSDLATRTDTQYF.

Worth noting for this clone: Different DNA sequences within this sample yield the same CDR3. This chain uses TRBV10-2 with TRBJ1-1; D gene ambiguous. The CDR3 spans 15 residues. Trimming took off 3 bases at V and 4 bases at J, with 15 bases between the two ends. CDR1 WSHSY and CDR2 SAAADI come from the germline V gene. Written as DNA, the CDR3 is TGCGCCAGCAGTGATGCCAGGAGGGTTCCCACTGAAGCTTTCTTT. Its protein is CASSDARRVPTEAFF.

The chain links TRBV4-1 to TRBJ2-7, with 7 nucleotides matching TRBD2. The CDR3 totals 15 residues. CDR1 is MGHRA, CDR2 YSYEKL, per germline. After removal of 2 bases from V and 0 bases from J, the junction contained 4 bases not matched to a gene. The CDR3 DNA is TGCGCCAGCAGCCAACTAGCGGAGAGCTCCTACGAGCAGTACTTC. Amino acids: CASSQLAESSYEQYF.

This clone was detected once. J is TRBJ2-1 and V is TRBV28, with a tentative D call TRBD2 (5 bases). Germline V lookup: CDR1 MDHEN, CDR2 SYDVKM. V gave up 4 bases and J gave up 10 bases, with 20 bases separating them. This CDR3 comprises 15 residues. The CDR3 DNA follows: TGTGCCAGCAGTTGGTTGCTAGCCCTTACCGTGGAGCAGTTCTTC. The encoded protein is CASSWLLALTVEQFF. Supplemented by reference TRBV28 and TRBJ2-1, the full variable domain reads DVKVTQSSRYLVKRTGEKVFLECVQDMDHENMFWYRQDPGLGLRLIYFSYDVKMKEKGDIPEGYSVSREKKERFSLILESASTNQTSMYLCASSWLLALTVEQFFGPGTRLTVL.

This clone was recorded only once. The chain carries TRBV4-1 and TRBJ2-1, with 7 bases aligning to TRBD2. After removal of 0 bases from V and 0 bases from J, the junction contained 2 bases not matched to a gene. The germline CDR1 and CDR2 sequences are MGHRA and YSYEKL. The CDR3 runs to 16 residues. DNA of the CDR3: TGCGCCAGCAGCCAAGAACCGGGGGGCTCCTACAATGAGCAGTTCTTC. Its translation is CASSQEPGGSYNEQFF.

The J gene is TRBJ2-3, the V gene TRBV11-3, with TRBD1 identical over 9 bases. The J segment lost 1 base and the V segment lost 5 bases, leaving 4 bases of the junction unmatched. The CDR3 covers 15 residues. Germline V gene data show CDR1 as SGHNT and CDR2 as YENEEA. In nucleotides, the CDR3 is TGTGCCAGCAGCCTCGGACAGGGGCGCACAGATACGCAGTATTTT. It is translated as CASSLGQGRTDTQYF.

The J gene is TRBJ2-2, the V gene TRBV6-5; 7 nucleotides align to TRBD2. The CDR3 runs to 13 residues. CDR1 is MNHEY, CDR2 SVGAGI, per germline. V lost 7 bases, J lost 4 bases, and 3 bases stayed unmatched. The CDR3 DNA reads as TGTGCCAGCATTCCGGGGGGCACCGGGGAGCTGTTTTTT. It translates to CASIPGGTGELFF.

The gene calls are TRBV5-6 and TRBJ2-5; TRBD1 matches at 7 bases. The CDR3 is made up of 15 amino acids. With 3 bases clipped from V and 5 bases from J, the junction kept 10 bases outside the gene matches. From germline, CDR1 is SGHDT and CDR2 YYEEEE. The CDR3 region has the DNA TGTGCCAGCAGCTCAAGGGACAGCCCAGGGGAGACCCAGTACTTC. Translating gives CASSSRDSPGETQYF.

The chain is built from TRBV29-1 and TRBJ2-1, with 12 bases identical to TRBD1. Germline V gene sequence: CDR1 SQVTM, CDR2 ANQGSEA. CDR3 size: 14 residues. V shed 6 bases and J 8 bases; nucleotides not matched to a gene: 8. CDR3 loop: CSVGGDRGHHEQFF. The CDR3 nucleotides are TGCAGCGTAGGGGGGGACAGGGGGCACCATGAGCAGTTCTTC.

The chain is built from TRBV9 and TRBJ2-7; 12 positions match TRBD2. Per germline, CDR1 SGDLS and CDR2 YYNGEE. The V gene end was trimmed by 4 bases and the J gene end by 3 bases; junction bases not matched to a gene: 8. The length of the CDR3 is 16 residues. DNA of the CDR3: TGTGCCAGCAGCCCCCGGACTAGCGGGAACCTCTACGAGCAGTACTTC. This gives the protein CASSPRTSGNLYEQYF. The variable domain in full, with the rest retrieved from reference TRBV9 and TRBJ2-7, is DSGVTQTPKHLITATGQRVTLRCSPRSGDLSVYWYQQSLDQGLQFLIQYYNGEERAKGNILERFSAQQFPDLHSELNLSSLELGDSALYFCASSPRTSGNLYEQYFGPGTRLTVT.